The sequence of this T cell receptor beta chain was determined in a study of T cell changes during pregnancy in multiple sclerosis. The repertoire was sequenced with immunoSEQ multiplex PCR; TCRdb's copy has only in-frame clones and lacks some. The table lists some 28,000 clones, 70% to 90% of them singletons. Germline CDR1 is SGDLS and CDR2 is YYNGEE. With 2 bases clipped from V and 0 bases from J, the junction kept 3 bases outside the gene matches. The CDR3 covers 16 residues. The sample holds one count of this clone. This sequence originates from a female donor with multiple sclerosis, enrolled in a pregnancy study. V gene TRBV9 combines with J gene TRBJ2-2; 8 positions agree with TRBD2. Sequenced material: CD8+ T cells from peripheral blood mononuclear cells, taken before pregnancy. The CDR3, as DNA: TGTGCCAGCAGCGTTGCGGGACTAGCGAACACCGGGGAGCTGTTTTTT. This gives the protein CASSVAGLANTGELFF. Using reference TRBV9 and TRBJ2-2 for the parts outside the CDR3, the full variable domain is DSGVTQTPKHLITATGQRVTLRCSPRSGDLSVYWYQQSLDQGLQFLIQYYNGEERAKGNILERFSAQQFPDLHSELNLSSLELGDSALYFCASSVAGLANTGELFFGEGSRLTVL.